This T cell receptor beta chain was found in a study of blood T cell repertoires in COVID-19. V was shortened by 5 bases and J by 5 bases, with 18 bases between the two germline ends. CDR3 size: 15 residues. Germline V gene lookup returns CDR1 SEHNR and CDR2 FQNEAQ (reference sequence). This clone was detected once. Assay used: immunoSEQ multiplex PCR; TCRdb lists only in-frame clones, some missing. Of approximately 130,000 clones listed, 80% to 90% are singletons. Sequenced input: peripheral blood. The genes are TRBV7-9 and TRBJ1-1; perhaps TRBD1 as D (5 bases). The receptor was isolated from a man between 65 and 85 years old with active or convalescent COVID-19. For the CDR3, the DNA is TGTGCCAGCAGCCGGTGGGGCCAGGGCCCAACTGAAGCTTTCTTT. The encoded protein is CASSRWGQGPTEAFF.